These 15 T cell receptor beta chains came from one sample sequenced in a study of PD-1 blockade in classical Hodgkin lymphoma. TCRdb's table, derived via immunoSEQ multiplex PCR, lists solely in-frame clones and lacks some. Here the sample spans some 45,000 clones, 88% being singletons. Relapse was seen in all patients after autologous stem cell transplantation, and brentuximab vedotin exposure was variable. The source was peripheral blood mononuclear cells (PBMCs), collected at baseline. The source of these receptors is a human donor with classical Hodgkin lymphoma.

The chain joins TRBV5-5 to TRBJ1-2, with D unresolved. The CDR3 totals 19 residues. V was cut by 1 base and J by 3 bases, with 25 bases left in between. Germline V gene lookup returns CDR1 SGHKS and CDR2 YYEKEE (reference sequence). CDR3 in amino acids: CASSLREAQANRIYYGYTF. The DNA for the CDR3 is TGTGCCAGCAGCTTGCGGGAGGCGCAGGCAAATCGAATCTACTATGGCTACACCTTC.

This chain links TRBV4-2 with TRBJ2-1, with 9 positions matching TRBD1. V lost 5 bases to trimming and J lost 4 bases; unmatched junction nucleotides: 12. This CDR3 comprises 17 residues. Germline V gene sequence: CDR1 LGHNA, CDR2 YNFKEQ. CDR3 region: CASSKTPRDREYNEQFF. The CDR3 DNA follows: TGTGCCAGCAGCAAAACCCCCCGGGACAGGGAATACAATGAGCAGTTCTTC.

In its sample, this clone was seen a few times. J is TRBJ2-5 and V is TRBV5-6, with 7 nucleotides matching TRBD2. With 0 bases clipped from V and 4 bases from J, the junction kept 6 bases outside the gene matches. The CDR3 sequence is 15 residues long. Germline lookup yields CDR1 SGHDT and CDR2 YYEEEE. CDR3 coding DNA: TGTGCCAGCAGCTTGGAGCGGACTAGTTTAGAGACCCAGTACTTC. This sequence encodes CASSLERTSLETQYF.

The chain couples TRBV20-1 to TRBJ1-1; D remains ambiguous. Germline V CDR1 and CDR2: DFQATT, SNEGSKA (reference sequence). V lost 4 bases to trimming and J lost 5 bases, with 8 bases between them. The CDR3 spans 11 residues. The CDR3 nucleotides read TGCAGTGCTAACCGGGAGACTGAAGCTTTCTTT. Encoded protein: CSANRETEAFF.

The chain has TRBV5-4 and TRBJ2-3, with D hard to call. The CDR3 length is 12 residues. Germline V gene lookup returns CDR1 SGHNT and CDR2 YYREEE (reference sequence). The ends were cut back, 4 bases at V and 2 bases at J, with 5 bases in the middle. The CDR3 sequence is CASSLFTDTQYF. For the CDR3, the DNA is TGTGCCAGCAGCCTGTTCACAGATACGCAGTATTTT.

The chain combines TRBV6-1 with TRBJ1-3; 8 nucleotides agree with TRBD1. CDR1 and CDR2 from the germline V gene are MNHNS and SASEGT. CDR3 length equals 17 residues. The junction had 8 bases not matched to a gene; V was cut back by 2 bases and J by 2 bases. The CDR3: CASSETAGGSAGNTIYF. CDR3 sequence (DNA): TGTGCCAGCAGTGAAACGGCAGGGGGCTCAGCTGGAAACACCATATATTTT.

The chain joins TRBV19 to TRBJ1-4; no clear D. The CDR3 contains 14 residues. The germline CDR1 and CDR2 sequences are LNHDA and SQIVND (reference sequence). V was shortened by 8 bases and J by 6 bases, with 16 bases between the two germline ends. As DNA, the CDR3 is TGTGCCAGTCGCCCCCCGGGAGGAGATGAAAAACTGTTTTTT. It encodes CASRPPGGDEKLFF.

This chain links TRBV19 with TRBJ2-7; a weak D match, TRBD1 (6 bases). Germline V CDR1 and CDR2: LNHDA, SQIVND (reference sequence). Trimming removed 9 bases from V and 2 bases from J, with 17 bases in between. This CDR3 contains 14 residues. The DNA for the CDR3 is TGTGCCAGCTCCCGACAGGCGATTCCCTACGAGCAGTACTTC. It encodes CASSRQAIPYEQYF.

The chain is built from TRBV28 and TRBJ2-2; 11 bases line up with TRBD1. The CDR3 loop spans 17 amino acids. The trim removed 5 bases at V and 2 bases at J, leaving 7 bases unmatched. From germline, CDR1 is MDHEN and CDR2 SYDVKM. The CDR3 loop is CASSPRTGGLNTGELFF. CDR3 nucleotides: TGTGCCAGCAGTCCTCGGACAGGGGGCCTCAACACCGGGGAGCTGTTTTTT.

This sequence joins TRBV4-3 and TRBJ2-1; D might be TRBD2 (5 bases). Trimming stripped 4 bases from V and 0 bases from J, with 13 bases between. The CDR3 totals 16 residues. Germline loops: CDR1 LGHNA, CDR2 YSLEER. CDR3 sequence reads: CASSRSGSSSYNEQFF. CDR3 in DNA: TGCGCCAGCAGCCGATCGGGGTCGAGCTCCTACAATGAGCAGTTCTTC.

The CDR3 is CASSDGGSSGNTIYF. In DNA form, the CDR3 reads TGTGCCAGCAGTGACGGGGGCTCCTCTGGAAACACCATATATTTT. The chain uses TRBV6-1 and TRBJ1-3; possible D gene TRBD1, 6 bases. Germline values: CDR1 MNHNS, CDR2 SASEGT. CDR3 length: 15 residues. The V end was cut by 3 bases, the J end by 0 bases, with 9 bases between.

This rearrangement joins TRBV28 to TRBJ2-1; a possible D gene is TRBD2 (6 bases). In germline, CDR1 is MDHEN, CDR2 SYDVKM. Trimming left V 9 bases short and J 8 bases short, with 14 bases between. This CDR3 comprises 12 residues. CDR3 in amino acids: CASCREPHEQFF. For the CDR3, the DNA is TGTGCCAGTTGCCGGGAGCCGCATGAGCAGTTCTTC.

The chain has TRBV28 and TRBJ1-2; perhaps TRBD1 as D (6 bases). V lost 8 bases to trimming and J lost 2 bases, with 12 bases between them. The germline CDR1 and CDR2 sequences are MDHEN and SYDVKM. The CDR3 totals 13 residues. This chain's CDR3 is CASGPDRNYGYTF. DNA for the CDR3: TGTGCCAGCGGACCAGACAGGAACTATGGCTACACCTTC.

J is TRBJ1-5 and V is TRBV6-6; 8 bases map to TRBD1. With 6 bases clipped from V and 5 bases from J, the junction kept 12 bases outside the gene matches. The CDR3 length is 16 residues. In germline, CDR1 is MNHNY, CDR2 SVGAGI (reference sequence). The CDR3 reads CASSRTQTGVDQPQHF. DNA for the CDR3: TGTGCCAGCAGCAGAACTCAGACAGGGGTCGATCAGCCCCAGCATTTT.

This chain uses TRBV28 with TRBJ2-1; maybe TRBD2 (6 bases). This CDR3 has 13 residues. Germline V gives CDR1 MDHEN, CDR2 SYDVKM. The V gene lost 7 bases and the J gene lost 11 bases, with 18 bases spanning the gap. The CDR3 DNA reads TGTGCCAGCACCTCTATCCGGGACTCCAAGCAGTTCTTC. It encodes CASTSIRDSKQFF.